Presented here are 31 T cell receptor beta chains from one specimen sequenced in a study of blood T cell repertoires in COVID-19. Some clones are missing from TCRdb's copy, which holds only in-frame ones; the method was immunoSEQ multiplex PCR. The sample carries about 400,000 clones, about nine tenths recorded once. Sequencing was done on a sample of PBMCs or T cells enriched from blood (not recorded which). The source of these receptors is a woman in her 30s who had recovered from COVID-19.

The chain carries TRBV2 and TRBJ1-1; D is ambiguous. Germline lookup yields CDR1 SNHLY and CDR2 FYNNEI. CDR3 length: 14 amino acids. V gave up 5 bases and J gave up 5 bases, with 15 bases separating them. CDR3 sequence reads: CASSFMGEGTEAFF. CDR3 in DNA: TGTGCCAGCAGTTTTATGGGAGAGGGAACTGAAGCTTTCTTT.

V and J are TRBV7-8 and TRBJ2-7; no firm D call. This CDR3 spans 15 amino acids. Trimming shortened V by 5 bases and J by 4 bases, and 18 bases separated the two germline ends. Germline V gene lookup returns CDR1 SGHVS and CDR2 FQNEAQ. Here the CDR3 reads CASSIAPNSLYEQYF. CDR3 nucleotides: TGTGCCAGCAGCATTGCCCCCAATAGTCTGTACGAGCAGTACTTC.

This clone appeared once. The chain recombines TRBV12-3 or TRBV12-4 with TRBJ1-1; D may be TRBD1 (5 bases). The CDR3 loop spans 12 amino acids. V dropped 6 bases and J dropped 11 bases, with 16 bases sitting between them. CDR3 in DNA: TGTGCCAGCAGCAACGTCAGGGATGAGGCTTTCTTT. Encoded protein: CASSNVRDEAFF.

The V and J genes are TRBV18 and TRBJ2-7; the match to TRBD1 covers 9 bases. Germline V gene sequence: CDR1 KGHSH, CDR2 LQKENI. After removal of 2 bases from V and 5 bases from J, the junction contained 7 bases not matched to a gene. This CDR3 has 15 residues. The CDR3 sequence: CASSPSTGGMDEQYF. CDR3 nucleotides: TGTGCCAGCTCACCATCGACAGGGGGTATGGACGAGCAGTACTTC.

This clone came up once. This chain connects TRBV30 to TRBJ1-1; possible D gene TRBD1, 5 bases. Germline assignment: CDR1 GTSNPN and CDR2 SVGIG (reference sequence). With 5 bases removed from V and 6 bases from J, the gap between germline ends came to 13 bases. This CDR3 has 12 residues. The CDR3 loop reads CAWAGLGPEAFF. In nucleotides, the CDR3 is TGTGCCTGGGCAGGCTTGGGGCCTGAAGCTTTCTTT. The complete variable domain, with remaining parts taken from reference TRBV30 and TRBJ1-1, reads SQTIHQWPATLVQPVGSPLSLECTVEGTSNPNLYWYRQAAGRGLQLLFYSVGIGQISSEVPQNLSASRPQDRQFILSSKKLLLSDSGFYLCAWAGLGPEAFFGQGTRLTVV.

The chain combines TRBV28 with TRBJ1-1; the D gene is possibly TRBD1 (5 bases). Germline V CDR1 and CDR2: MDHEN, SYDVKM. The germline V and J ends were trimmed by 4 bases and 0 bases, with 15 bases remaining between them. This CDR3 comprises 16 residues. CDR3: CASSSPGGAMNTEAFF. CDR3 sequence (DNA): TGTGCCAGCAGTTCCCCTGGAGGGGCCATGAACACTGAAGCTTTCTTT.

V and J are TRBV3-1 (or the pseudogene TRBV3-2) and TRBJ2-5, with D uncertain. The CDR3 loop spans 14 amino acids. Germline V CDR1 and CDR2: LGHDT, YNNKEL (reference sequence). Trimming shortened V by 0 bases and J by 5 bases, and 10 bases separated the two germline ends. CDR3 amino acids: CASSQEGSRETQYF. The CDR3 bases are TGTGCCAGCAGCCAAGAGGGTAGCCGGGAGACCCAGTACTTC.

The chain couples TRBV5-1 to TRBJ2-7; D perhaps matches TRBD2 (6 bases). The germline gives CDR1 SGHRS, CDR2 YFSETQ. CDR3 length: 14 amino acids. Trimming took 0 bases from V and 4 from J, leaving 11 bases between them. In DNA, the CDR3 is TGCGCCAGCAGCTTGGGGACTACAGTATACGAGCAGTACTTC. Protein product: CASSLGTTVYEQYF.

V is TRBV28 and J is TRBJ1-5; weak D call: TRBD1 (5 bases). V was pared by 3 bases and J by 7 bases, with 16 bases between. The CDR3 contains 15 residues. CDR1 is MDHEN and CDR2 is SYDVKM in the germline V gene. The CDR3 bases are TGTGCCAGCAGTTTTGGACACCTGGTGGGGCAGCCCCAGCATTTT. Its translation is CASSFGHLVGQPQHF.

The rearrangement links TRBV27 to TRBJ1-4; D unclear. The CDR3 is 14 residues long. The V gene lost 6 bases and the J gene lost 0 bases, with 8 bases spanning the gap. CDR1 and CDR2 from the germline V gene are MNHEY and SMNVEV (reference sequence). The CDR3 DNA is TGTGCCAGCAGGAGATTGTCAACTAATGAAAAACTGTTTTTT. Its protein is CASRRLSTNEKLFF.

The chain carries TRBV5-1 and TRBJ2-2, with 10 positions matching TRBD1. V was pared by 4 bases and J by 6 bases, with 12 bases of the junction left unmatched. This CDR3 is built from 17 residues. The germline gives CDR1 SGHRS, CDR2 YFSETQ. CDR3 nucleotides: TGCGCCAGCAGCCGAACCGGGACAGGGGTCGAACCCGGGGAGCTGTTTTTT. Protein product: CASSRTGTGVEPGELFF.

The rearrangement links TRBV5-4 to TRBJ2-1; 10 nucleotides match TRBD2. Germline-derived CDR1 and CDR2 are SGHNT and YYREEE (reference sequence). J gave up 3 bases and V 0 bases, and 0 bases lay outside the gene matches. The CDR3 covers 15 residues. CDR3 nucleotides: TGTGCCAGCAGCTTGGGACTAGCGGGCTACAATGAGCAGTTCTTC. Encoded protein: CASSLGLAGYNEQFF.

The chain joins TRBV18 to TRBJ2-3, with a weak D call TRBD2 (6 bases). CDR3 length: 14 residues. Trimming removed 0 bases from V and 3 bases from J, with 7 bases in between. CDR1 KGHSH and CDR2 LQKENI come from the germline V gene. For the CDR3, the DNA is TGTGCCAGCTCACCACCGGAGGGTACAGATACGCAGTATTTT. Translation gives CASSPPEGTDTQYF. Full variable domain (missing parts from reference TRBV18 and TRBJ2-3): NAGVMQNPRHLVRRRGQEARLRCSPMKGHSHVYWYRQLPEEGLKFMVYLQKENIIDESGMPKERFSAEFPKEGPSILRIQQVVRGDSAAYFCASSPPEGTDTQYFGPGTRLTVL.

V gene TRBV7-2 combines with J gene TRBJ2-3, with 11 bases identical to TRBD2. CDR1 is SGHTA and CDR2 is FQGNSA in the germline V gene. Trimming at V came to 5 bases and at J to 4 bases, leaving 8 bases not matched to a gene. The CDR3 is made up of 16 amino acids. CDR3 sequence reads: CASSQRLAGIPDTQYF. The DNA of the CDR3 is TGTGCCAGCAGCCAGCGACTAGCGGGGATCCCAGATACGCAGTATTTT.

The rearrangement links TRBV6-5 to TRBJ2-7, with TRBD1 matching 8 bases. Germline assignment: CDR1 MNHEY and CDR2 SVGAGI. The CDR3 has 16 amino acids. The V and J ends lost 2 bases and 7 bases, in that order; junction bases with no gene match: 13. The DNA of the CDR3 is TGTGCCAGCAGTTACCGCAGGGGGCCCCCCTTGGTTGAGCAGTACTTC. Amino acid sequence: CASSYRRGPPLVEQYF.

V is TRBV30 and J is TRBJ1-4; 7 bases match TRBD1. This CDR3 contains 15 residues. V dropped 2 bases and J dropped 8; count of bases not matched to a gene: 11. Germline V lookup: CDR1 GTSNPN, CDR2 SVGIG (reference sequence). For the CDR3, the DNA is TGTGCCTGGAGTTACACGAAGGGGGCTCGGGAAAAACTGTTTTTT. Translating it yields CAWSYTKGAREKLFF.

The sample holds one count of this clone. The chain uses TRBV5-1 and TRBJ1-2, with 7 nucleotides matching TRBD1. Germline CDR1 and CDR2: SGHRS and YFSETQ. The CDR3 consists of 14 residues. V lost 4 bases and J lost 1; bases outside the gene matches: 4. CDR3 sequence (DNA): TGCGCCAGCAGCCTGACAGGGAATAACTATGGCTACACCTTC. It codes for CASSLTGNNYGYTF.

The chain has TRBV6-5 and TRBJ1-2; a weak D match, TRBD1 (6 bases). The CDR3 has 14 amino acids. Germline V gene data show CDR1 as MNHEY and CDR2 as SVGAGI. Between the trimmed V and J ends, which lost 8 bases and 8 bases, there was a span of 21 bases. The CDR3 coding sequence is TGTGCCAGCCTCCCCACTGGGGGCGTCTACGGCTACACCTTC. As protein: CASLPTGGVYGYTF.

The chain recombines TRBV5-1 with TRBJ1-2; D is unresolved. The CDR3 runs to 16 residues. The ends were cut back, 4 bases at V and 8 bases at J, with 24 bases in the middle. Germline lookup yields CDR1 SGHRS and CDR2 YFSETQ. DNA for the CDR3: TGCGCCAGCAGCCAGAATCCCGTAAAGACGGCGGGCGGCTACACCTTC. Amino acid sequence: CASSQNPVKTAGGYTF.

The chain uses TRBV30 and TRBJ1-2, with D uncertain. The V end lost 7 bases, the J end lost 2 bases, and 14 bases lay between the germline ends. The V gene's germline CDR1 is GTSNPN and CDR2 SVGIG (reference sequence). The CDR3 has 13 amino acids. The DNA for the CDR3 is TGTGCCTCCTCTAACACGGAGAACTATGGCTACACCTTC. Its protein is CASSNTENYGYTF.

The chain couples TRBV18 to TRBJ1-5; D may be TRBD1 (6 bases). The length of the CDR3 is 14 residues. CDR1 is KGHSH and CDR2 is LQKENI in the germline V gene. The V end was cut by 3 bases, the J end by 3 bases, with 9 bases between. Here the CDR3 DNA reads TGTGCCAGCTCACCTGGACAGACCAATCAGCCCCAGCATTTT. Translated: CASSPGQTNQPQHF.

The chain's CDR3 is CASSDYTEAFF. CDR3 coding DNA: TGTGCCAGCAGTGATTATACTGAAGCTTTCTTT. The chain joins TRBV25-1 to TRBJ1-1; D not resolved. This CDR3 comprises 11 residues. V lost 3 bases and J lost 5, with 4 bases in between. Germline values: CDR1 MGHDK, CDR2 SYGVNS.

This chain links TRBV11-3 with TRBJ2-2; 7 bases map to TRBD1. The CDR3 extends over 15 amino acids. The junction had 1 base not matched to a gene; V was cut back by 1 base and J by 2 bases. Germline assignment: CDR1 SGHNT and CDR2 YENEEA. The CDR3 sequence: CASSLGQGNTGELFF. The CDR3 bases are TGTGCCAGCAGCTTAGGACAGGGTAACACCGGGGAGCTGTTTTTT.

The J gene is TRBJ2-1, the V gene TRBV11-3, with D maybe TRBD2 (5 bases). With 5 bases removed from V and 5 bases from J, the gap between germline ends came to 16 bases. Germline values: CDR1 SGHNT, CDR2 YENEEA. The CDR3 is 15 residues long. CDR3 sequence: CASSDGLAANNEQFF. In DNA, the CDR3 is TGTGCCAGCAGCGACGGACTGGCTGCGAACAATGAGCAGTTCTTC.

The chain couples TRBV11-2 to TRBJ1-2; possibly TRBD1 for D (5 bases). The CDR3 loop spans 16 amino acids. CDR1 SGHAT and CDR2 FQNNGV come from the germline V gene. The V end was cut by 7 bases, the J end by 8 bases, with 26 bases between. CDR3: CASTKIRGGKTDGYTF. The DNA of the CDR3 is TGTGCCAGCACAAAAATTCGGGGGGGGAAAACGGACGGCTACACCTTC.

The chain joins TRBV7-6 to TRBJ2-1; D is perhaps TRBD1 (6 bases). Germline V gene lookup returns CDR1 SGHVS and CDR2 FNYEAQ. Trimming cost V 1 base and J 0 bases, with 7 bases left between them. The CDR3 spans 15 residues. Here the CDR3 reads CASSLEGGSYNEQFF. DNA of the CDR3: TGTGCCAGCAGCTTAGAAGGGGGCTCCTACAATGAGCAGTTCTTC. Full variable domain (outside the CDR3, taken from reference TRBV7-6 and TRBJ2-1): GAGVSQSPRYKVTKRGQDVALRCDPISGHVSLYWYRQALGQGPEFLTYFNYEAQQDKSGLPNDRFSAERPEGSISTLTIQRTEQRDSAMYRCASSLEGGSYNEQFFGPGTRLTVL.

CDR3 sequence (DNA): TGTGCCAGCAGCCCCAGGGGTAGCGGGAGCTCCTACAATGAGCAGTTCTTC. Protein product: CASSPRGSGSSYNEQFF. The chain carries TRBV7-3 and TRBJ2-1; 9 bases align to TRBD2. The germline CDR1 and CDR2 sequences are SGHTA and FQGTGA. The CDR3 is 17 residues long. V gave up 5 bases and J gave up 0 bases; unmatched junction bases: 8. The full variable domain, rest sourced from reference TRBV7-3 and TRBJ2-1, is GAGVSQTPSNKVTEKGKYVELRCDPISGHTALYWYRQSLGQGPEFLIYFQGTGAADDSGLPNDRFFAVRPEGSVSTLKIQRTERGDSAVYLCASSPRGSGSSYNEQFFGPGTRLTVL.

Only a few counts were recorded for this clone. V usage is TRBV27 and J usage is TRBJ2-7, with TRBD2 matching over 11 bases. The length of the CDR3 is 18 residues. V was pared by 5 bases and J by 3 bases, with 15 bases of the junction left unmatched. Germline assignment: CDR1 MNHEY and CDR2 SMNVEV (reference sequence). CDR3 DNA: TGTGCCAGCAGTACGTCTCGGCTAGCGGGGGGCCACGTCTACGAGCAGTACTTC. Translation gives CASSTSRLAGGHVYEQYF.

The chain recombines TRBV27 with TRBJ2-7; 8 bases line up with TRBD1. The V segment lost 3 bases and the J segment 4 bases; nucleotides outside the gene matches: 8. Germline V gives CDR1 MNHEY, CDR2 SMNVEV (reference sequence). This CDR3 spans 15 amino acids. CDR3 nucleotides: TGTGCCAGCAGTTTCGCCGGGACAGGAGCTTACGAGCAGTACTTC. It is translated as CASSFAGTGAYEQYF.

In DNA form, the CDR3 reads TGTGCCAGCAGTTTCCCAAGGGAAGGGGACTCCTTTATGGGGGGGAGCAATCAGCCCCAGCATTTT. Protein product: CASSFPREGDSFMGGSNQPQHF. This rearrangement joins TRBV28 to TRBJ1-5; D is possibly TRBD1 (5 bases). The ends were cut back, 3 bases at V and 1 base at J, with 31 bases in the middle. Germline CDR1 reads MDHEN; CDR2 reads SYDVKM. The CDR3 totals 22 residues.

J is TRBJ1-5 and V is TRBV30, with D perhaps matching TRBD1 (5 bases). Trimming stripped 3 bases from V and 0 bases from J, with 15 bases between. The CDR3 is made up of 16 amino acids. CDR1 and CDR2 from the germline V gene are GTSNPN and SVGIG (reference sequence). The CDR3 sequence is CAWSHGTEVSNQPQHF. CDR3 coding DNA: TGTGCCTGGAGCCACGGGACTGAGGTTAGCAATCAGCCCCAGCATTTT.